Listed below are T cell receptor beta chains from one sample, sequenced in a study of OX40 agonist ivuxolimab in advanced cancers. TCRdb's table, derived via immunoSEQ multiplex PCR, lists solely in-frame clones and lacks some. This sample has roughly 38,000 clones, with around nine tenths found just once. Material: CD4+ or CD8+ T cells sorted from blood, obtained in a trial of the OX40 agonist ivuxolimab. The receptors were gathered from an adult with an advanced solid tumor such as melanoma, head and neck, liver or kidney cancer. Each CDR3 is given with its conserved first and last residue. Each record gives: J gene, V gene, D gene, clone size, CDR3 protein, CDR3 DNA. The D gene is left open where the match is weak. Rows may omit the clone size; those that give it use once, few, many or a size class.

>TRBJ1-5|TRBV28|.|.
CASSEGRGNQPQHF
TGTGCCAGCAGCGAGGGACGGGGCAATCAGCCCCAGCATTTT
>TRBJ2-3|TRBV29-1|TRBD2|.
CSVEGGGTITDTQYF
TGCAGCGTTGAAGGGGGGGGGACTATCACAGATACGCAGTATTTT
>TRBJ2-7|TRBV6-1|.|.
CASSAGVSEQYF
TGTGCCAGCAGTGCAGGGGTATCCGAGCAGTACTTC
>TRBJ2-3|TRBV5-8|TRBD2|.
CASSFGLAGRGSTDTQYF
TGTGCCAGCAGCTTCGGGCTAGCGGGACGAGGATCCACAGATACGCAGTATTTT
>TRBJ2-3|TRBV6-4|TRBD2|.
CASSDYAEGRVLVTDTQYF
TGTGCCAGCAGTGACTACGCGGAGGGGAGGGTATTGGTCACAGATACGCAGTATTTT
>TRBJ2-3|TRBV5-3|TRBD2|.
CARSLTGLAPAPDTQYF
TGTGCCAGAAGCTTGACCGGACTAGCCCCCGCCCCAGATACGCAGTATTTT
>TRBJ1-6|TRBV7-2|TRBD1|.
CASSLVQGANSPLHF
TGTGCCAGCAGCTTAGTTCAGGGGGCAAATTCACCCCTCCACTTT
>TRBJ1-4|TRBV11-2|.|.
CASSLPAREKLFF
TGTGCCAGCAGCCTTCCTGCCCGAGAAAAACTGTTTTTT
>TRBJ1-1|TRBV18|.|.
CASSPLDRFGTEAFF
TGTGCCAGCTCACCGTTGGACAGATTCGGCACTGAAGCTTTCTTT
>TRBJ2-1|TRBV7-9|TRBD2|.
CASSPGLAHNEQFF
TGTGCCAGCAGTCCGGGACTAGCACACAATGAGCAGTTCTTC
>TRBJ1-2|TRBV4-1|.|.
CASSQDFVGNYGYTF
TGCGCCAGCAGCCAAGATTTTGTCGGTAACTATGGCTACACCTTC
>TRBJ1-2|TRBV4-1|.|.
CASSLSVGSNYGYTF
TGCGCCAGCAGCCTCTCGGTAGGTTCTAACTATGGCTACACCTTC
>TRBJ2-1|TRBV5-1|.|.
CASSPVTGDEQFF
TGCGCCAGCAGCCCCGTGACGGGAGATGAGCAGTTCTTC
>TRBJ2-1|TRBV4-2|TRBD1|.
CASSQDVRDSRPNEQFF
TGTGCCAGCAGCCAAGATGTAAGGGACAGTCGCCCCAATGAGCAGTTCTTC
>TRBJ1-2|TRBV14|.|.
CASSQGRYGYTF
TGTGCCAGCAGCCAAGGGAGGTATGGCTACACCTTC
>TRBJ1-1|TRBV6-1|.|.
CASSDSGNFMNTEAFF
TGTGCCAGCAGTGATAGTGGGAATTTTATGAACACTGAAGCTTTCTTT
>TRBJ2-7|TRBV5-1|TRBD1|few
CASSLVGTGKNEQYF
TGCGCCAGCAGCTTGGTCGGGACAGGGAAGAACGAGCAGTACTTC
>TRBJ1-1|TRBV19|.|.
CASSIGVSNTEAFF
TGTGCCAGTAGTATAGGAGTGTCGAACACTGAAGCTTTCTTT
>TRBJ2-1|TRBV11-3|.|.
CASSLGALHEQFF
TGTGCCAGCAGCTTGGGGGCCCTTCATGAGCAGTTCTTC
>TRBJ2-7|TRBV6-5|.|.
CASSRGYEQYF
TGTGCCAGCAGTCGGGGGTACGAGCAGTACTTC
>TRBJ2-4|TRBV7-3|.|.
CASSPDRNIQYF
TGTGCCAGCAGCCCCGACAGAAACATTCAGTACTTC
>TRBJ2-5|TRBV19|TRBD1|once
CASRETGVLQETQYF
TGTGCCAGTAGGGAGACAGGGGTACTCCAAGAGACCCAGTACTTC
>TRBJ2-7|TRBV6-5|TRBD2|.
CASGTSGKRGDEQYF
TGTGCCAGCGGAACTAGCGGGAAAAGAGGCGACGAGCAGTACTTC
>TRBJ2-1|TRBV6-4|TRBD2|once
CATATSGSTVEQFF
TGTGCCACCGCCACTAGCGGGAGTACGGTTGAGCAGTTCTTC
>TRBJ2-1|TRBV2|TRBD2|once
CASSLRTSGRASRNEQFF
TGTGCCAGCAGTTTACGGACTAGCGGGAGGGCCTCAAGAAATGAGCAGTTCTTC
>TRBJ2-1|TRBV10-3|TRBD2|.
CAISEGTGVTSGRPYNEQFF
TGTGCCATCAGTGAGGGGACAGGGGTAACTAGCGGGAGGCCCTACAATGAGCAGTTCTTC
>TRBJ2-2|TRBV5-1|.|once
CASSLALGHGGELFF
TGCGCCAGCAGCTTGGCACTTGGGCATGGCGGGGAGCTGTTTTTT
>TRBJ1-4|TRBV29-1|.|.
CSVSQATGPNEKLFF
TGCAGCGTTTCACAGGCGACAGGCCCTAATGAAAAACTGTTTTTT
>TRBJ1-2|TRBV5-1|.|.
CASSLTGGGYTF
TGCGCCAGCAGCTTGACAGGTGGTGGCTACACCTTC
>TRBJ1-1|TRBV27|.|.
CASSFSSGLNTEAFF
TGTGCCAGCAGTTTTTCCTCGGGCCTGAACACTGAAGCTTTCTTT
>TRBJ2-5|TRBV30|TRBD2|once
CAWNPGTSLETQYF
TGTGCCTGGAACCCAGGGACTAGCCTTGAGACCCAGTACTTC
>TRBJ2-2|TRBV25-1|.|few
CASSGPGRANTGELFF
TGTGCCAGCAGTGGTCCGGGACGGGCGAACACCGGGGAGCTGTTTTTT
>TRBJ2-5|TRBV5-1|TRBD2|.
CASSGTSQETQYF
TGCGCCAGCTCCGGGACTAGCCAAGAGACCCAGTACTTC
>TRBJ2-3|TRBV2|TRBD1|.
CASNRDRGAGDTQYF
TGTGCCAGCAACCGGGACAGGGGTGCAGGAGATACGCAGTATTTT
>TRBJ2-5|TRBV6-5|TRBD1|.
CASSYGQGRETQYF
TGTGCCAGCAGTTACGGACAGGGCCGAGAGACCCAGTACTTC
>TRBJ2-7|TRBV7-6|.|.
CASSDRQSYEQYF
TGTGCCAGCAGCGACCGACAGTCCTACGAGCAGTACTTC
>TRBJ1-5|TRBV6-1|TRBD1|.
CASSGRDRGLKQPQHF
TGTGCCAGCAGTGGCCGGGACAGGGGGCTTAAACAGCCCCAGCATTTT
>TRBJ2-1|TRBV13|TRBD2|.
CASSQSTSGGYNEQFF
TGCGCCAGCAGCCAAAGCACTAGCGGGGGATACAATGAGCAGTTCTTC
>TRBJ2-3|TRBV28|.|.
CASRSQGTDTQYF
TGTGCCAGCAGGTCTCAGGGAACAGATACGCAGTATTTT
>TRBJ1-1|TRBV6-1|.|.
CASSETRNGAEAFF
TGTGCCAGCAGTGAAACCCGTAACGGGGCTGAAGCTTTCTTT
>TRBJ2-5|TRBV11-2|TRBD2|.
CASRGLAEETQYF
TGTGCCAGCCGCGGACTAGCGGAGGAGACCCAGTACTTC
>TRBJ2-1|TRBV4-1|TRBD2|once
CASSQPGTSGNNEQFF
TGCGCCAGCAGCCAACCTGGGACTAGCGGGAACAATGAGCAGTTCTTC
>TRBJ1-4|TRBV7-8|TRBD1|.
CASSDKDRRLFF
TGTGCCAGCAGCGATAAGGACAGGAGACTGTTTTTT
>TRBJ2-4|TRBV10-3|.|.
CAISGSGNGNIQYF
TGTGCCATCTCGGGGTCAGGGAACGGAAACATTCAGTACTTC
>TRBJ2-6|TRBV5-5|TRBD1|.
CASSLAATGGGSGANVLTF
TGTGCCAGCAGCTTGGCCGCGACAGGGGGCGGCTCTGGGGCCAACGTCCTGACTTTC
>TRBJ1-4|TRBV21-1|.|.
CASSREAANEKLFF
TGTGCCAGCAGCAGAGAAGCGGCTAATGAAAAACTGTTTTTT
>TRBJ1-3|TRBV7-3|.|once
CASSPGHTGNTIYF
TGTGCCAGCAGCCCCGGACATACTGGAAACACCATATATTTT
>TRBJ2-7|TRBV21-1|.|.
CASSKGDRGHSYEQYF
TGTGCCAGCAGCAAAGGAGACAGGGGTCACTCCTACGAGCAGTACTTC
>TRBJ1-1|TRBV15|.|.
CATSMAGTDTEAFF
TGTGCCACCAGCATGGCCGGGACGGACACTGAAGCTTTCTTT
>TRBJ1-4|TRBV5-1|.|.
CASSRQDNLNEKLFF
TGCGCCAGCAGCAGACAGGACAACCTTAATGAAAAACTGTTTTTT
>TRBJ2-2|TRBV9|.|.
CASSAGRGTTGELFF
TGTGCCAGCAGCGCCGGAAGAGGGACCACCGGGGAGCTGTTTTTT
>TRBJ2-2|TRBV12-5|.|.
CASGFPRGELFF
TGTGCTAGTGGTTTCCCTAGGGGGGAGCTGTTTTTT
>TRBJ2-5|TRBV15|.|once
CATSPGIQETQYF
TGTGCCACCAGCCCGGGAATCCAAGAGACCCAGTACTTC
>TRBJ1-3|TRBV9|TRBD1|.
CASSVYTGGAGNTIYF
TGTGCCAGCAGCGTATATACAGGGGGCGCAGGAAACACCATATATTTT